This T cell receptor (beta chain) came from a study of T-cell reconstitution after alpha-beta-depleted transplantation in children. Unique molecular identifiers tagged the TCRbeta library. Each CDR3 protein gets one entry after TCRdb re-called the PCR reads with MiXCR. Of approximately 350,000 distinct CDR3 sequences in the sample, about 9.4% were seen once. This clonotype was counted a few times. Sequencing was performed on PBMCs from the stem cell graft donor, taken from the stem cell graft. This clonotype was sampled from a human donor who donated a stem cell graft to a child with acute lymphoblastic leukemia.

The CDR3 reads CGTGQGNNEQFF. As DNA, the CDR3 is TGCGGGACGGGACAGGGGAACAATGAGCAGTTCTTC. The V call is TRBV20-1, the J call TRBJ2-1, with TRBD1 matching 10 bases. Germline V gene lookup returns CDR1 DFQATT and CDR2 SNEGSKA (reference sequence). There are 12 residues in the CDR3.